This TCR beta chain was identified in a study of blood T cell repertoires in COVID-19. Study overall: Sample material is recorded as cDNA or gDNA derived from T cells, B-cell-depleted T cells, or PBMCs.

Clones were sequenced by immunoSEQ multiplex PCR, and TCRdb holds only the in-frame ones, with some missing. The repertoire consists of about 94,000 clones, with 78% occurring once and the leading ten covering roughly 6%. CDR1 is MDHEN, CDR2 SYDVKM, per germline. The CDR3 is made up of 11 amino acids. V was trimmed by 5 bases and J by 7 bases, leaving 9 bases between them. The origin of this receptor is a man between 65 and 80 years old with COVID-19, enrolled during active disease. The material sequenced was peripheral blood. The chain has TRBV28 and TRBJ2-7; D is possibly TRBD2 (6 bases). This chain's CDR3 is CASSLRGEQYF. The CDR3 bases are TGTGCCAGCAGTCTCCGGGGGGAGCAGTACTTC.